One sample yielded the 14 T cell receptor beta chains listed below, sequenced in a study of T cells in Graves' hyperthyroidism and ophthalmopathy. Amplified TCR beta CDR3 regions derived from RNA transcripts. An initial round of RT-PCR targeting the TCR CDR3 relied on the HTBI primer set. TCRdb reanalysed the multiplex PCR reads using MiXCR and keeps one entry per CDR3 protein. The sample has around 540,000 distinct CDR3 sequences, around 42% seen once. Material for sequencing was peripheral blood or thyroid tissue (not recorded which). The receptors originated from a woman in her late teens or twenties with Graves' hyperthyroidism.

The rearrangement uses TRBV24-1 and TRBJ1-5; a possible D gene is TRBD1 (6 bases). Trimming took off 6 bases at V and 0 bases at J, with 14 bases between the two ends. The CDR3 spans 16 residues. The V gene's germline CDR1 is KGHDR and CDR2 SFDVKD. The CDR3 loop is CATSTFQGYSNQPQHF. In DNA form, the CDR3 reads TGTGCCACCAGTACCTTCCAGGGGTATAGCAATCAGCCCCAGCATTTT.

The chain joins TRBV2 to TRBJ2-7; 12 nucleotides agree with TRBD2. The length of the CDR3 is 17 residues. Germline values: CDR1 SNHLY, CDR2 FYNNEI. The V segment lost 1 base and the J segment 4 bases; nucleotides outside the gene matches: 8. The CDR3 DNA reads TGTGCCAGCAGTGAAGAAGGCCTAGCGGGAGGGGCTTACGAGCAGTACTTC. This encodes CASSEEGLAGGAYEQYF. Using reference TRBV2 and TRBJ2-7 for the parts outside the CDR3, the full variable domain is EPEVTQTPSHQVTQMGQEVILRCVPISNHLYFYWYRQILGQKVEFLVSFYNNEISEKSEIFDDQFSVERPDGSNFTLKIRSTKLEDSAMYFCASSEEGLAGGAYEQYFGPGTRLTVT.

For the CDR3, the DNA is TGTGCCAGCAGCTTAGTCCGGAGACAGAACACCGGGGAGCTGTTTTTT. It yields the protein CASSLVRRQNTGELFF. The gene calls are TRBV7-2 and TRBJ2-2; D is undetermined. Trimming removed 1 base from V and 1 base from J, with 10 bases in between. The CDR3 consists of 16 residues. Germline-derived CDR1 and CDR2 are SGHTA and FQGNSA.

This clonotype was seen repeatedly, ten times or more. The chain joins TRBV10-2 to TRBJ2-7, with D possibly matching TRBD1 (6 bases). Looked up from germline, CDR1 is WSHSY and CDR2 is SAAADI. The CDR3 runs to 13 residues. Trimming took 3 bases from V and 2 from J, leaving 8 bases between them. CDR3 amino acids: CASSDGDTYEQYF. The CDR3 DNA sequence: TGCGCCAGCAGTGATGGGGACACCTACGAGCAGTACTTC.

Ten or more counts support this clonotype. This chain connects TRBV24-1 to TRBJ2-5; tentatively, D is TRBD1 (5 bases). The ends were cut back, 5 bases at V and 4 bases at J, with 10 bases in the middle. This CDR3 contains 13 residues. CDR1 and CDR2 from the germline V gene are KGHDR and SFDVKD. This CDR3 reads CATSGVGAETQYF. The CDR3 DNA reads TGTGCCACCAGTGGGGTAGGGGCAGAGACCCAGTACTTC.

V is TRBV24-1 and J is TRBJ2-2, with D perhaps matching TRBD1 (6 bases). V gave up 2 bases and J gave up 6 bases, with 15 bases separating them. Germline V CDR1 and CDR2: KGHDR, SFDVKD. This CDR3 spans 16 amino acids. The CDR3 is CATSDSTGLLAGELFF. DNA for the CDR3: TGTGCCACCAGTGATTCCACAGGGCTCCTCGCCGGGGAGCTGTTTTTT.

Details on this clonotype: A much more abundant neighbour one base away suggests this may be a read error. The chain links TRBV2 to TRBJ1-3; 8 bases map to TRBD1. CDR3 length: 14 amino acids. Looked up from germline, CDR1 is SNHLY and CDR2 is FYNNEI. As DNA, the CDR3 is TGTGCCAGCAGACAGGGGGTGTCTGGAAACACCGTATATTTT. It is translated as CASRQGVSGNTVYF.

As for this clonotype: The junction does not match germline at one end; this may be a read error. The rearrangement links TRBV7-2 to TRBJ1-4; D unresolved. This CDR3 has 17 amino acids. Germline CDR1 SGHTA, CDR2 FQGNSA. The CDR3 loop reads CPSSFRPAWATNEKLFF. In DNA, the CDR3 is TGTCCCAGCAGCTTCAGACCGGCTTGGGCAACTAATGAAAAACTGTTTTTT.

V and J are TRBV7-8 and TRBJ2-1; 7 nucleotides match TRBD1. Germline loops: CDR1 SGHVS, CDR2 FQNEAQ. V gave up 2 bases and J gave up 3 bases; unmatched junction bases: 1. The CDR3 is 14 amino acids. The CDR3 reads CASSLRQGYNEQFF. The CDR3 DNA sequence: TGTGCCAGCAGCTTAAGACAGGGCTACAATGAGCAGTTCTTC.

Of note for this clonotype: A much larger clone lies one base from this, so it may be a read error. The V and J genes are TRBV11-1 and TRBJ1-4; D uncertain. The V gene lost 5 bases and the J gene lost 7 bases, with 14 bases spanning the gap. Germline lookup yields CDR1 SGHAT and CDR2 FQDESV (reference sequence). The CDR3 spans 14 residues. The CDR3 DNA is TGTGCCAGCAGCCCCTCGTACAGTGTTGAAAAACTGTTTTTT. Protein sequence: CASSPSYSVEKLFF.

There are a few counts of this clonotype. The chain's CDR3 is CASSLEASYQPQHF. The CDR3 nucleotides read TGTGCCAGCAGCTTAGAGGCCAGCTATCAGCCCCAGCATTTT. V is TRBV7-2 and J is TRBJ1-5; D remains unclear. Trimming took 1 base from V and 5 from J, leaving 9 bases between them. Germline CDR1 and CDR2: SGHTA and FQGNSA. CDR3 length: 14 residues.

This clonotype was recorded a few times. A clone one base away is much larger, so this may be a read error. The chain carries TRBV29-1 and TRBJ2-5, with TRBD2 identical over 7 bases. Germline values: CDR1 SQVTM, CDR2 ANQGSEA. This CDR3 has 13 amino acids. As DNA, the CDR3 is TGCAGCGTTGACTCAGGCAGCGGGGAGACCCGGTACTTC. Translation gives CSVDSGSGETRYF.

This clonotype was detected a few times. One base away lies a much larger clone, so this may be a sequencing read error. The rearrangement links TRBV6-1 to TRBJ1-1, with 7 bases aligning to TRBD1. V shed 5 bases and J 1 base; nucleotides not matched to a gene: 4. Per germline, CDR1 MNHNS and CDR2 SASEGT. The CDR3 consists of 14 residues. CDR3 in amino acids: CASSTKGANTEAFF. The CDR3, as DNA: TGTGCCAGCAGTACCAAGGGGGCGAACACTGAAGCTTTCTTT.

This clonotype was counted ten times or more. This rearrangement joins TRBV7-9 to TRBJ1-4; no firm D call. Germline assignment: CDR1 SEHNR and CDR2 FQNEAQ (reference sequence). The CDR3 has 12 residues. Trimming pared 2 bases from V and 12 bases from J, leaving 10 bases between. CDR3: CASSLSGRELFF. CDR3 nucleotides: TGTGCCAGCAGCTTATCCGGGAGGGAACTGTTTTTT.